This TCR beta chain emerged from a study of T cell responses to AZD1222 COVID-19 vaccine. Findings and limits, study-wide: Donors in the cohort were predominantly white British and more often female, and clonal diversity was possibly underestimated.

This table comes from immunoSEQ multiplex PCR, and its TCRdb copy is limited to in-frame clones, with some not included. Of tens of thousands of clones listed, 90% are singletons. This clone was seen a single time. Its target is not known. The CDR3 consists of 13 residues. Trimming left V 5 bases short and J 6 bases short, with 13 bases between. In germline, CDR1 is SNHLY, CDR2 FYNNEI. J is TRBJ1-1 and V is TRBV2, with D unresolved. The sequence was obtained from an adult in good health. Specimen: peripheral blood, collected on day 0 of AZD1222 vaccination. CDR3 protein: CASSSSRSAEAFF. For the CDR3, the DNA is TGTGCCAGCAGTTCCAGCAGGAGCGCTGAAGCTTTCTTT.